These 12 T cell receptor beta chains were all obtained from the same sample, sequenced in a study of liver allograft versus peripheral blood T cells. Overall study context: Repertoires from peripheral blood of liver transplant recipients were compared with those inside their transplanted livers.

Each CDR3 protein gets one entry after TCRdb re-called the reads with MiXCR. The repertoire holds approximately 16,000 distinct CDR3 sequences, with around 21% as singletons. Every receptor here comes from a human patient who had a liver transplant. Some T cells may be the graft donor's.

In its sample, this clonotype was seen a few times. The chain is built from TRBV7-2 and TRBJ2-7; 8 bases align to TRBD2. CDR3 size: 17 residues. CDR1 SGHTA and CDR2 FQGNSA come from the germline V gene. The V and J ends lost 3 bases and 4 bases, in that order; junction bases with no gene match: 14. CDR3 nucleotides: TGTGCCAGCAGCTTGAAGAGCGGGAGTGCAGAGAAGTACGAGCAGTACTTC. Its translation is CASSLKSGSAEKYEQYF.

The rearrangement uses TRBV10-3 and TRBJ2-5; 12 nucleotides line up with TRBD2. V lost 6 bases and J lost 5; bases outside the gene matches: 4. From germline, CDR1 is ENHRY and CDR2 SYGVKD. This CDR3 comprises 14 residues. The CDR3 here is CAIRPGTSGETQYF. CDR3 nucleotide sequence: TGTGCCATCAGACCCGGGACTAGCGGGGAGACCCAGTACTTC.

Regarding this clonotype: A much larger clone lies one base from this, so it may be a read error. The genes are TRBV9 and TRBJ2-7, with TRBD1 identical over 9 bases. The CDR3 length is 14 residues. Germline CDR1 SGDLS, CDR2 YYNGEE. Trimming at V came to 4 bases and at J to 2 bases, leaving 4 bases not matched to a gene. In DNA, the CDR3 is TGTGCCAGCAGCTCACGGACAGGGGCCTACGAGCAGTACTTC. It yields the protein CASSSRTGAYEQYF.

This clonotype was detected many times. The chain couples TRBV7-9 to TRBJ2-7, with TRBD1 matching 10 bases. The CDR3 totals 16 residues. V shed 2 bases, J shed 2 bases, and the junction held 6 bases outside the gene matches. The germline gives CDR1 SEHNR, CDR2 FQNEAQ (reference sequence). The CDR3 protein is CASSLRGQGGTYEQYF. In nucleotides, the CDR3 is TGTGCCAGCAGCTTAAGAGGACAGGGGGGGACCTACGAGCAGTACTTC.

This clonotype showed up many times. The gene calls are TRBV18 and TRBJ2-2; D might be TRBD2 (6 bases). There are 14 residues in the CDR3. Trimming stripped 3 bases from V and 6 bases from J, with 11 bases between. Germline V gene sequence: CDR1 KGHSH, CDR2 LQKENI. The CDR3 sequence is CASSPQSGAGELFF. CDR3 DNA sequence: TGTGCCAGCTCACCCCAATCGGGGGCCGGGGAGCTGTTTTTT.

Ten or more counts support this clonotype. The rearrangement uses TRBV28 and TRBJ1-5; 7 bases are shared with TRBD1. Germline V gene sequence: CDR1 MDHEN, CDR2 SYDVKM. The junction had 13 bases not matched to a gene; V was cut back by 6 bases and J by 2 bases. CDR3 length: 17 residues. The CDR3 nucleotides read TGTGCCAGCAGACCAGCCCAACAGGGGTCGGGCAATCAGCCCCAGCATTTT. It yields the protein CASRPAQQGSGNQPQHF.

This clonotype was detected many times. CDR3 sequence reads: CASLYDPGQGGNEQFF. The CDR3 DNA follows: TGTGCCAGCCTCTACGACCCGGGACAGGGAGGAAATGAGCAGTTCTTC. This sequence joins TRBV28 and TRBJ2-1, with 9 nucleotides matching TRBD1. Unmatched junction bases numbered 15, after V lost 8 bases and J lost 7 bases. The CDR3 extends over 16 amino acids. Germline loops: CDR1 MDHEN, CDR2 SYDVKM.

This clonotype appeared a few times. The chain is built from TRBV5-4 and TRBJ2-5, with 7 bases aligning to TRBD1. CDR3 length: 15 residues. V shed 4 bases, J shed 2 bases, and the junction held 8 bases outside the gene matches. Germline CDR1 SGHNT, CDR2 YYREEE (reference sequence). The CDR3 sequence is CASSPGTAPQETQYF. Here the CDR3 DNA reads TGTGCCAGCAGCCCTGGGACAGCGCCGCAAGAGACCCAGTACTTC.

This clonotype was detected a few times. The genes are TRBV15 and TRBJ2-2; the D gene is possibly TRBD2 (5 bases). The CDR3 is made up of 15 amino acids. Trimming removed 1 base from V and 6 bases from J, with 12 bases in between. CDR1 is LNHNV, CDR2 YYDKDF, per germline (reference sequence). The CDR3 DNA follows: TGTGCCACCAGCAGAGGGCCAGCGGAATCCGGGGAGCTGTTTTTT. Translation gives CATSRGPAESGELFF. Supplemented by reference TRBV15 and TRBJ2-2, the full variable domain reads DAMVIQNPRYQVTQFGKPVTLSCSQTLNHNVMYWYQQKSSQAPKLLFHYYDKDFNNEADTPDNFQSRRPNTSFCFLDIRSPGLGDTAMYLCATSRGPAESGELFFGEGSRLTVL.

The chain is built from TRBV20-1 and TRBJ1-6, with D perhaps TRBD1 (5 bases). The CDR3 is made up of 12 amino acids. Germline values: CDR1 DFQATT, CDR2 SNEGSKA (reference sequence). In nucleotides, the CDR3 is TGCAGGTTGGGGGGAGTGGATTCACCCCTCCACTTT. Translated, it gives CRLGGVDSPLHF.

This clonotype rates as medium-sized. This chain uses TRBV6-1 with TRBJ1-1; D may be TRBD1 (6 bases). Germline V gene lookup returns CDR1 MNHNS and CDR2 SASEGT. The CDR3 is 13 residues long. Between the trimmed V and J ends, which lost 7 bases and 1 base, there was a span of 10 bases. Here the CDR3 DNA reads TGTGCCAGCATGGAGACAGGGAACACTGAAGCTTTCTTT. Translation: CASMETGNTEAFF.

This clonotype showed up just a few times. The chain employs TRBV19 and TRBJ1-2, with D uncertain. CDR3 length equals 14 residues. Germline lookup yields CDR1 LNHDA and CDR2 SQIVND (reference sequence). V lost 7 bases and J lost 8, with 20 bases in between. CDR3 residues: CASMRDSPHQGYTF. Written as DNA, the CDR3 is TGTGCCAGTATGAGAGACTCTCCCCACCAAGGCTACACCTTC.